This TCR beta chain was observed in a study of shared clonotypes between healthy human individuals. Assay: immunoSEQ multiplex PCR; the TCRdb copy retains only in-frame clones and omits some. The sample lists some 530,000 clones, around 85% occurring once. Trimming at V came to 0 bases and at J to 3 bases, leaving 13 bases not matched to a gene. Germline CDR1 reads SGHRS; CDR2 reads YFSETQ. The CDR3 runs 18 residues. The clonotype was recovered from a woman between 35 and 50 years old in good health. Some clones in this sample may be carry-over from other donors' samples. Sample: PBMCs. J is TRBJ2-7 and V is TRBV5-1, with TRBD1 matching over 9 bases. The CDR3 loop reads CASSLAEGPGTGRYEQYF. The CDR3 DNA is TGCGCCAGCAGCTTGGCAGAGGGACCCGGGACAGGGCGCTACGAGCAGTACTTC.